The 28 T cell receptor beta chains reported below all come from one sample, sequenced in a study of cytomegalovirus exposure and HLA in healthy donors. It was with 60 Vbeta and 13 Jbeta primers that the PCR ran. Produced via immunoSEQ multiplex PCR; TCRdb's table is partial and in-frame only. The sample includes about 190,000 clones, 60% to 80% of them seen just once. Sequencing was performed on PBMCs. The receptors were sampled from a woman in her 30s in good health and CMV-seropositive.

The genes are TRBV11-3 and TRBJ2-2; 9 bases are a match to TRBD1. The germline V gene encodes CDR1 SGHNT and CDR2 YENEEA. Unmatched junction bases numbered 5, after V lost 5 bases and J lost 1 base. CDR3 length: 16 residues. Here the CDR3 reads CASSPRQGVNTGELFF. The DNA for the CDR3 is TGTGCCAGCAGCCCCCGACAGGGGGTGAACACCGGGGAGCTGTTTTTT.

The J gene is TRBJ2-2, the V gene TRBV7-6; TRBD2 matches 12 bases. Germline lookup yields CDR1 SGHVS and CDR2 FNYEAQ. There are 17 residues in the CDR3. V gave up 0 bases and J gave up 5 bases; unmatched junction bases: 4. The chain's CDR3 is CASSLAPGTSGTGELFF. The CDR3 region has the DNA TGTGCCAGCAGCTTAGCACCTGGGACTAGCGGGACCGGGGAGCTGTTTTTT.

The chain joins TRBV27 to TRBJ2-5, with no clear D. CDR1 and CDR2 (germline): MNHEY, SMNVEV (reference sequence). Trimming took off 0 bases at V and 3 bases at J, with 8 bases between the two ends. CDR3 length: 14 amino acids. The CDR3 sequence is CASSLSKLKETQYF. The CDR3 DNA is TGTGCCAGCAGTTTATCGAAACTGAAAGAGACCCAGTACTTC.

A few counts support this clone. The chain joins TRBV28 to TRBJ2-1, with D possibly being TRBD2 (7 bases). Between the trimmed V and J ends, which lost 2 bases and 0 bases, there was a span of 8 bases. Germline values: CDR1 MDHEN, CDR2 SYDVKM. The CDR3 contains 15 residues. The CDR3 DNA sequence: TGTGCCAGCAGTTTACGGGGGGCCTCCTACAATGAGCAGTTCTTC. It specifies CASSLRGASYNEQFF.

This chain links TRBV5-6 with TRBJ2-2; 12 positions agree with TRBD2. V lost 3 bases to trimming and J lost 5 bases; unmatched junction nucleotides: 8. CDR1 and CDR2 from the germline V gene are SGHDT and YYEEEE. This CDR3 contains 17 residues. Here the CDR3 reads CASSYGLAGTGTGELFF. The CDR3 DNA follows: TGTGCCAGCAGCTACGGACTAGCGGGAACAGGGACCGGGGAGCTGTTTTTT. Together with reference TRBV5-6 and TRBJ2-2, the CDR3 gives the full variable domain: DAGVTQSPTHLIKTRGQQVTLRCSPKSGHDTVSWYQQALGQGPQFIFQYYEEEERQRGNFPDRFSGHQFPNYSSELNVNALLLGDSALYLCASSYGLAGTGTGELFFGEGSRLTVL.

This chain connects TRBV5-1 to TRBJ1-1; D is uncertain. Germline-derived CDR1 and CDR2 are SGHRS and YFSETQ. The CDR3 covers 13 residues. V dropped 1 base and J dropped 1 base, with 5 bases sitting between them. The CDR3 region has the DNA TGCGCCAGCAGCTTGAAGCCGAACACTGAAGCTTTCTTT. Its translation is CASSLKPNTEAFF.

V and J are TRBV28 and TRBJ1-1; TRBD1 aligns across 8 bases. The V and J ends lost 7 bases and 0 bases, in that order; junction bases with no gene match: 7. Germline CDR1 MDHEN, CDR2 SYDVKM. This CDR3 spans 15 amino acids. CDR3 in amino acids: CASNEDRGVNTEAFF. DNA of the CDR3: TGTGCCAGCAACGAAGACAGGGGAGTGAACACTGAAGCTTTCTTT.

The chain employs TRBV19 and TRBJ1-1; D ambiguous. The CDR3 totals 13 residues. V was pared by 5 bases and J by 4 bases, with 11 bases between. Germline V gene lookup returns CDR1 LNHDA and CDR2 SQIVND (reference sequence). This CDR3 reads CASSWGGSTEAFF. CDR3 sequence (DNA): TGTGCCAGTAGTTGGGGAGGGAGCACTGAAGCTTTCTTT.

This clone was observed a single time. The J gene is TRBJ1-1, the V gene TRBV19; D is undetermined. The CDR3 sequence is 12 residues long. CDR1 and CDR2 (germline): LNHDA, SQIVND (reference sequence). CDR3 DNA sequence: TGTGCGGCTACGGCGGGAGAGACTGAAGCTTTCTTT. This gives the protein CAATAGETEAFF.

Here the CDR3 reads CASSLASGTGTYEQYF. The CDR3 region has the DNA TGTGCCAGCAGCTTAGCGTCAGGGACAGGGACCTACGAGCAGTACTTC. V gene TRBV7-9 combines with J gene TRBJ2-7; 9 nucleotides line up with TRBD1. CDR3 length: 16 residues. Germline CDR1 and CDR2: SEHNR and FQNEAQ (reference sequence). Trimming cost V 0 bases and J 2 bases; bases outside gene matches: 5.

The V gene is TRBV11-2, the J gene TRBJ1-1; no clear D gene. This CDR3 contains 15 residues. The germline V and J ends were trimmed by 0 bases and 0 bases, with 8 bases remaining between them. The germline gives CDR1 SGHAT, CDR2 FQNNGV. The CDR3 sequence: CASSLEQLMNTEAFF. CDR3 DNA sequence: TGTGCCAGCAGCTTAGAGCAGTTAATGAACACTGAAGCTTTCTTT. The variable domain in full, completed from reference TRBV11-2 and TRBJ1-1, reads EAGVAQSPRYKIIEKRQSVAFWCNPISGHATLYWYQQILGQGPKLLIQFQNNGVVDDSQLPKDRFSAERLKGVDSTLKIQPAKLEDSAVYLCASSLEQLMNTEAFFGQGTRLTVV.

The CDR3: CASSPKGQGGNTIYF. CDR3 bases: TGTGCCAGCAGCCCGAAGGGACAGGGTGGAAACACCATATATTTT. This chain uses TRBV5-4 with TRBJ1-3, with 9 positions matching TRBD1. CDR3 length: 15 residues. Germline CDR1 SGHNT, CDR2 YYREEE (reference sequence). V shed 4 bases, J shed 3 bases, and the junction held 5 bases outside the gene matches. Full variable domain (outside the CDR3, taken from reference TRBV5-4 and TRBJ1-3): ETGVTQSPTHLIKTRGQQVTLRCSSQSGHNTVSWYQQALGQGPQFIFQYYREEENGRGNFPPRFSGLQFPNYSSELNVNALELDDSALYLCASSPKGQGGNTIYFGEGSWLTVV.

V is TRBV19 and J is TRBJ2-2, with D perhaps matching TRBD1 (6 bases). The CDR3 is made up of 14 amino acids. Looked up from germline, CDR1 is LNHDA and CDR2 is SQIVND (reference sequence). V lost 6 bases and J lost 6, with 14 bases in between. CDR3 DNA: TGTGCCAGTAGCCTCACAGGGATCGCCGGGGAGCTGTTTTTT. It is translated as CASSLTGIAGELFF. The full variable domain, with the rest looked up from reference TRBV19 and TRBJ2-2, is DGGITQSPKYLFRKEGQNVTLSCEQNLNHDAMYWYRQDPGQGLRLIYYSQIVNDFQKGDIAEGYSVSREKKESFPLTVTSAQKNPTAFYLCASSLTGIAGELFFGEGSRLTVL.

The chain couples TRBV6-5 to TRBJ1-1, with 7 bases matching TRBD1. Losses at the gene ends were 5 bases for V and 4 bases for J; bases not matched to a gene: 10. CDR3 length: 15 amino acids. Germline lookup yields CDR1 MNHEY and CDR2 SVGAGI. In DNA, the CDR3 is TGTGCCAGCAGTCTACCGACAGGGTATCTCACTGAAGCTTTCTTT. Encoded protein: CASSLPTGYLTEAFF.

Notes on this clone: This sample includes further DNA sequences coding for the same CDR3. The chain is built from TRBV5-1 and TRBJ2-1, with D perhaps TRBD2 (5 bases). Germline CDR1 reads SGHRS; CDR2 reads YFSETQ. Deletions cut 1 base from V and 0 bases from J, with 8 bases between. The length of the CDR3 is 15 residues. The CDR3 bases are TGCGCCAGCAGCTTGCTCAGCGGCTCCTACAATGAGCAGTTCTTC. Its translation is CASSLLSGSYNEQFF.

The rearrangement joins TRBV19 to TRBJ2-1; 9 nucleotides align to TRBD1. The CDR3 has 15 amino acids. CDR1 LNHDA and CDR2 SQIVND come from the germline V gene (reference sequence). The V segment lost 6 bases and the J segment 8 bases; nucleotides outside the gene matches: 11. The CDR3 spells CASSALTGQGYEQFF. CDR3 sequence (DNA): TGTGCCAGTAGCGCGTTGACGGGACAGGGCTATGAGCAGTTCTTC.

The CDR3 is CAGSGGSREKLFF. The DNA for the CDR3 is TGTGCCGGTTCGGGGGGATCGAGAGAAAAACTGTTTTTT. The chain employs TRBV2 and TRBJ1-4, with a tentative D call TRBD1 (5 bases). Germline CDR1 is SNHLY and CDR2 is FYNNEI. The CDR3 runs to 13 residues. Trimming removed 11 bases at V and 8 bases at J, with 18 bases between.

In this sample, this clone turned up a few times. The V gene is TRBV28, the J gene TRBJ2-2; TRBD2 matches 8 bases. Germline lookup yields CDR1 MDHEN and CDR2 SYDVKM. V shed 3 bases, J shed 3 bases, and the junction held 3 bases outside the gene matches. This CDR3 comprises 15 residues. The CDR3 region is CASSFWREDTGELFF. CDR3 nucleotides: TGTGCCAGCAGTTTTTGGCGGGAGGACACCGGGGAGCTGTTTTTT.

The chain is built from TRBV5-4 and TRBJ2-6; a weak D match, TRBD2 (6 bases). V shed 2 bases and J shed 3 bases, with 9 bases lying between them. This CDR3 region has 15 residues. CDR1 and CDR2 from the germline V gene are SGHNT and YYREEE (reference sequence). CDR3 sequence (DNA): TGTGCCAGCAGCTTTGGGGGGTATGGGGCCAACGTCCTGACTTTC. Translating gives CASSFGGYGANVLTF.

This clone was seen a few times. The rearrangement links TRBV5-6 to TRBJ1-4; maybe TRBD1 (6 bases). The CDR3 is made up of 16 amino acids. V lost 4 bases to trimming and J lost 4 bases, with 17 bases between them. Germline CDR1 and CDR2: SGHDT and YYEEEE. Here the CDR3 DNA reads TGTGCCAGCAGCCCAAGGGAAACAGGGTTTAATGAAAAACTGTTTTTT. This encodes CASSPRETGFNEKLFF. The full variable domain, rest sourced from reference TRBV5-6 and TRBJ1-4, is DAGVTQSPTHLIKTRGQQVTLRCSPKSGHDTVSWYQQALGQGPQFIFQYYEEEERQRGNFPDRFSGHQFPNYSSELNVNALLLGDSALYLCASSPRETGFNEKLFFGSGTQLSVL.

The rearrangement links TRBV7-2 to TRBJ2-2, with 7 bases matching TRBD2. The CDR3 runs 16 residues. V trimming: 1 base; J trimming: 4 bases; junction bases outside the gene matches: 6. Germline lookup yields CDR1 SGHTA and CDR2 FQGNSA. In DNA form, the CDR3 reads TGTGCCAGCAGCTTAGGGCTAGCGGCGAGCACCGGGGAGCTGTTTTTT. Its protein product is CASSLGLAASTGELFF.

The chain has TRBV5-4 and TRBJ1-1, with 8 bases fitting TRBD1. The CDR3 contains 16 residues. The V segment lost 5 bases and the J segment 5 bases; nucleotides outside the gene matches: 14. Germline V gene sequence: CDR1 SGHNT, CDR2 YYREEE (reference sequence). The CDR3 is CASSLPGDRYGTEAFF. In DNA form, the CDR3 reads TGTGCCAGCAGTCTCCCAGGGGACAGGTATGGTACTGAAGCTTTCTTT.

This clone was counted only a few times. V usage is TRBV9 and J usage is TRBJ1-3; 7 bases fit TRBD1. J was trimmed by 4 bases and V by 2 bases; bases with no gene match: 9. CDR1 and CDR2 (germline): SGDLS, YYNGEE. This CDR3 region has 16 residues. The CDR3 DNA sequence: TGTGCCAGCAGCGTTGAACAGGGGATGAGGGGAAACACCATATATTTT. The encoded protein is CASSVEQGMRGNTIYF.

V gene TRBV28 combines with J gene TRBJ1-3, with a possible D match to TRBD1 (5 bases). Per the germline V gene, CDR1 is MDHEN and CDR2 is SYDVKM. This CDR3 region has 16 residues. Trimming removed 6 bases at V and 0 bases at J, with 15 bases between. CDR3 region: CASSTPQGLSGNTIYF. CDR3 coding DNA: TGTGCCAGCAGCACCCCCCAGGGCCTCTCTGGAAACACCATATATTTT.

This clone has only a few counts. CDR3 DNA: TGTGCCAGCAGTGCGGGGGGCAACACTGAAGCTTTCTTT. Translated, it gives CASSAGGNTEAFF. This chain uses TRBV6-1 with TRBJ1-1, with D tentatively TRBD1 (6 bases). Per the germline V gene, CDR1 is MNHNS and CDR2 is SASEGT. Trimming removed 4 bases at V and 2 bases at J, with 8 bases between. The CDR3 contains 13 residues.

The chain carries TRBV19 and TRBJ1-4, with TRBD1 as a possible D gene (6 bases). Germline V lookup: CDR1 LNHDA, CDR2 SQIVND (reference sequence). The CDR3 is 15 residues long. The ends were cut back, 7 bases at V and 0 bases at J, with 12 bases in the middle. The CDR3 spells CASTRQAATNEKLFF. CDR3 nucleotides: TGTGCCAGTACTCGACAGGCCGCAACTAATGAAAAACTGTTTTTT.

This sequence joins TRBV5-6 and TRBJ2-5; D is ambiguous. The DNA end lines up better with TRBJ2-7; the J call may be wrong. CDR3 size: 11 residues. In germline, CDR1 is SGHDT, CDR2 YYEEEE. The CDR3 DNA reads TGTGCCAGCAGCTTGGGCTTCGAGCAGTACTTC. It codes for CASSLGFEQYF.

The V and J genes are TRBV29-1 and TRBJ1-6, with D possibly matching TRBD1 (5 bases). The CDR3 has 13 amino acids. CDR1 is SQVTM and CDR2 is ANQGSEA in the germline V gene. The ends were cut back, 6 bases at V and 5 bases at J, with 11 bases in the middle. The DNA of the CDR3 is TGCAGCGTGGTGACAGACCATAATTCACCCCTCCACTTT. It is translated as CSVVTDHNSPLHF.